The clone carrying this T cell receptor beta chain has more than one count but fewer than ten. Its antigen is currently unknown. This CDR3 region has 12 residues. The V gene lost 2 bases and the J gene lost 5 bases, with 7 bases spanning the gap. TCR alpha and TCR beta cDNA libraries carrying sample barcodes and UMIs came from 5'RACE with constant-segment primers. Each CDR3 protein is one row after TCRdb ran MiXCR on the 5' RACE reads. This sample has roughly 340,000 distinct CDR3 sequences, with about a sixth found just once. These data belong to a study of T-cell memory formation after mild COVID-19. The study's findings and limits: Day 15 to 85 contracting clones showed balanced CD4/CD8; later expanders leaned CD4+.

The V call is TRBV12-3 or TRBV12-4, the J call TRBJ2-7, with a weak D call TRBD2 (5 bases). The sample consisted of PBMCs or a T cell subset sorted from them (not recorded which). The receptor was derived from a man between 18 and 29 years old who had mild COVID-19 (a few samples of this study predate the infection). Cell type and time point are not known. Here the CDR3 DNA reads TGTGCCAGCAGTTTAATCGGGAACGAGCAGTACTTC. The encoded protein is CASSLIGNEQYF.